The 5 T cell receptor gamma chains below come from one sample, sequenced in a study of γδ T cells in repeated Plasmodium falciparum infection. Bulk repertoires came from Vgamma9/Vdelta2+ or Vdelta2-negative gammadelta T cells flow-sorted from PBMC. TCRdb re-called the multiplex PCR reads through CATT. The repertoire holds about 30,000 gamma-chain clones, almost 1.5% seen once, with 19% in the top ten. Sequencing was done on a sample of gamma-delta T cells from blood. The receptors were gathered from a pool of human donors (malaria-infected and uninfected, not separated).

Regarding this clone: The protein TCRdb gives is from a much larger clone and does not agree with this DNA's translation at residue 15, likely a read error; the protein shown here comes from the DNA. The chain carries TRGV9 and TRGJP. TCRdb records no J gene; here it was assigned by comparing the DNA to germline. Looked up from germline, CDR1 is GITISATS and CDR2 is ISYDGTV (reference sequence). The CDR3 consists of 18 residues. CDR3 DNA: TGTGCCTTGTGGGAGACCCATCAGCAAGAGTTGGGCAAAAAAGTCAAGGTATTT. Translated, it gives CALWETHQQELGKKVKVF.

This clone was observed a handful of times. TCRdb's protein, taken from a much larger clone, differs from this DNA's translation at residue 11, likely owing to a read error; the protein displayed comes from the DNA. This sample also contains other DNA sequences that code for the same CDR3. No J gene was named, though the V gene is TRGV9. The CDR3 consists of 13 residues. The germline V gene has CDR1 GITISATS and CDR2 ISYDGTV (reference sequence). The CDR3 DNA follows: TGTGCCTTGTGGGACTCCACTGGTTGGTTCAGGATATTT. Residues: CALWDSTGWFRIF.

This clone appeared a few times. A read error likely explains why the TCRdb protein, taken from a much larger clone, differs from this DNA's translation at residue 3; the protein shown is translated from the DNA. This chain links TRGV3 with TRGJ1 or TRGJ2. Germline assignment: CDR1 VTNTFY and CDR2 YDVSTARD (reference sequence). The CDR3 is 13 residues long. The CDR3 loop reads CAPWYPHYYKKLF. In DNA, the CDR3 is TGTGCCCCCTGGTACCCCCATTATTATAAGAAACTCTTT.

At least ten counts were recorded for this clone. This likely came from a read error, as a far larger clone is one base away. Additional DNA sequences in this sample encode the identical CDR3. There is no J gene call, but TRGV3 is given as the V gene. Germline V gene sequence: CDR1 VTNTFY, CDR2 YDVSTARD (reference sequence). The CDR3 runs 13 residues. CDR3 region: CATWDYRYYKKLF. The CDR3 nucleotides read TGTGCCACCTGGGACTACAGGTATTATAAGAAACTCTTC.

Judged by abundance, this clone is medium-sized. The same CDR3 is also encoded by other DNA sequences in this sample. The genes are TRGV4 and TRGJ1 or TRGJ2. Germline loops: CDR1 EGSTGY, CDR2 YDSYTSSV. This CDR3 has 13 residues. After removal of 0 bases from V and 4 bases from J, the junction contained 3 bases not matched to a gene. The CDR3 DNA reads as TGTGCCACCTGGGATGGGCAGTATTATAAGAAACTCTTT. Protein product: CATWDGQYYKKLF.